This T cell receptor (beta chain) is drawn from a study of blood T cell repertoires in COVID-19. Study details: From T cells, B-cell-depleted T cells, or PBMCs came the material, which was cDNA or gDNA.

Authors' data handling: Amplified reference gene primers provided the basis for estimating nucleated cell counts. This table comes from immunoSEQ multiplex PCR, and its TCRdb copy is limited to in-frame clones, with some not included. V, J and clone size are those of that table, while D and trimming were read from the DNA. The table has about 49,000 clones, 85% to 90% seen once. V lost 1 base, J lost 8 bases, and 11 bases lay in between. The CDR3 is 14 residues long. From germline, CDR1 is SEHNR and CDR2 FQNEAQ (reference sequence). This TCR was sampled from a man older than 75 with acute or convalescent COVID-19. The chain is built from TRBV7-9 and TRBJ1-4; D is ambiguous. The sample taken for sequencing was peripheral blood. The CDR3 spells CASSLGSGGEKLFF. The CDR3 nucleotides are TGTGCCAGCAGCTTAGGTTCAGGAGGGGAAAAACTGTTTTTT.